The text below deals with one TCR beta chain. This clonotype was found a few times. Which antigen it targets is not known. Base quality data are lacking; no much larger clone is found one base away. Library preparation was by PCR. DNA from cultured CD4+ T cells underwent TCR sequencing with the Oncomine TCR Beta short-read assay at the Johns Hopkins FTIC core. Genomic DNA was extracted from the cultured CD4+ T cells with the QIAamp micro DNA kit. Oncomine TCR Beta libraries from cultured CD4+ T cells were pooled with unique dual indexes and sequenced on an Illumina iSeq 100. Per the source publication's procedure: Non-productive sequences were removed, and CDR3s that did not start with C, did not end with F or W, or were shorter than 7 amino acids were discarded. The MANAFEST web application was used to identify antigen-specific clonotypes by comparing peptide-stimulated wells against reference wells and other culture wells. To be called positive, a clone needed an FDR below 0.05, an odds ratio above 5, and a productive frequency above 0.1% in at least two of three replicate wells. A clonotype was classed as cross-reactive if the clonotype showed significant expansion both in SARS-CoV-2 spike wells and in at least one common cold coronavirus spike condition. CDR3 homology was assessed with Levenshtein distances (stringdist) and unrooted phylogenetic trees (ape) in R version 3.6.1. TCRdb passed the public sequencing reads through fastp at Q25 and MiXCR, retaining productive beta sequences. When rows share a CDR3 protein, they turn into one entry using the most common DNA and genes. What appears here as the V and J calls and clone size reflects TCRdb's work, not the paper's. The sample table contains roughly 19,000 distinct CDR3 sequences; only one count was recorded for 50% of them. 6.5% of the sample lies in the top ten.

The sample's treatment or condition, from its label and the paper: approximately nine-day PBMC culture with coronavirus spike peptide pools or control peptides (ViraFEST assay). The study used the ViraFEST assay, which expanded antigen-specific T cells with peptide pools and then identified expanded clonotypes by TCR sequencing. The positive SARS-CoV-2 PCR tests of the convalescent patients were dated from March to December 2020, before the Alpha, Beta and Delta variants emerged in the United States. Some 2 million PBMCs per well were cultured in IMDM with roughly 5.2% human AB serum and about 9.7 IU/ml IL-2, plus 10 ug/ml peptide pools. On days 3 and 7, half of the culture medium was replaced with fresh IL-2-containing medium. Once the cells had been in culture for 10 days, the EasySep CD4+ T cell isolation kit was used to isolate CD4+ T cells by negative selection. Ficoll-Paque Plus gradient centrifugation was used to isolate PBMCs from whole blood, and the isolated PBMCs were then either used fresh or cryopreserved at -140C. Culture conditions were generally each tested in triplicate wells.

This specimen belongs to a study of vaccination and CD4 T cells after COVID-19 (dated by TCRdb to the early 2020s). With regard to the full study: Every convalescent patient had a positive nasal swab PCR test for SARS-CoV-2, with mild disease in under ten patients and severe disease in one. Two doses of either the Pfizer-BioNTech BNT162b2 vaccine (n=8) or the Moderna mRNA-1273 vaccine (n=2) were administered to participants. In 10 COVID-19 convalescent patients and several infection-naive healthy vaccine recipients, the spike-specific CD4+ TCR repertoire before mRNA vaccination was compared with the repertoire after mRNA vaccination. Control cultures used a CEFX viral epitope pool as positive control, an HIV-1 Nef peptide pool as negative control, or no peptide. Post-COVID blood samples from convalescent patients were collected a median of about 100 days after diagnosis, with a range of 35 to 161 days. Post-vaccine blood samples were taken a median of roughly 72 days after the second vaccine dose, with a range of about 12 to 250 days. The cultures were stimulated with overlapping spike peptide pools from SARS-CoV-2 and from the common cold coronaviruses HCoV-NL63, HCoV-OC43 and HCoV-229E. The convalescent cohort comprised six males and four females, including two Hispanic individuals, seven Caucasians, two Asians and one multiracial person.

Overall study outcomes, separate from this receptor: In convalescent patients, a median roughly 87% of post-vaccine SARS-CoV-2-reactive clones were detected only after vaccination, suggesting vaccine-specific priming. The median number of SARS-CoV-2-reactive clonotypes rose from 20 to 25 after infection to 35 to 45 after vaccination, but the change was not significant. Of the vaccine-specific clones in convalescent patients, 304 of 307, or nearly all, reacted only to SARS-CoV-2 spike and did not cross-react with common cold coronaviruses. The study included relatively few convalescent patients and did not analyze early timepoints after natural infection.

The material sequenced was CD4+ T cells from blood, cultured in vitro. The receptor comes from a human donor who had recovered from COVID-19.

The bases are TGCAGTGCTAGATCAGGGGGCGTTGATGAAAAACTGTTTTTT. It encodes CSARSGGVDEKLFF. The chain employs TRBV20-1 and TRBJ1-4; 8 junctional bases match TRBD1. The CDR3 runs 14 amino acids, cysteine and phenylalanine included. Just the 42-base CDR3 DNA is kept, in frame starting at base 1. Per the germline V gene (reference sequence), DFQATT is the CDR1 and SNEGSKA is the CDR2. The germline V end is reduced by 2 bases and the J end by 6 bases; junction bases left unmatched: 5.